The T cell receptor beta chain under discussion was sequenced for a study of patients and donors after allogeneic stem cell transplantation. TCRdb redid the calling of the RT-PCR reads with MiXCR, one entry per CDR3 protein. This table holds some 150,000 distinct CDR3 sequences, approximately 40% found once. Between the trimmed V and J ends, which lost 5 bases and 8 bases, there was a span of 6 bases. Germline lookup yields CDR1 LNHNV and CDR2 YYDKDF (reference sequence). The CDR3 has 11 residues. The genes are TRBV15 and TRBJ1-4, with no clear D. The sample consisted of blood, either unsorted or a sorted T cell fraction (not recorded which). The TCR was taken from a human donor who was either an allogeneic HSCT recipient or a stem cell or donor lymphocyte infusion donor (not recorded which). It is not recorded whose cells these are; they may come from a transplant donor. The CDR3 DNA reads as TGTGCCACCAGCCTCGGCGAAAAACTGTTTTTT. Amino acids: CATSLGEKLFF.